These 18 T cell receptor beta chains came from one sample sequenced in a study of blood T cell repertoires in COVID-19. The data were produced by immunoSEQ multiplex PCR, yet TCRdb's version contains in-frame clones alone and is incomplete. Of 380,000 or so clones in the sample, approximately 88% were seen once. Sequenced material: PBMCs or T cells enriched from blood (not recorded which). Receptors originate from a young woman with acute COVID-19.

The CDR3 region is CASSQAWDRDNQPQHF. Here the CDR3 DNA reads TGTGCCAGCAGCCAAGCCTGGGACAGGGACAATCAGCCCCAGCATTTT. V is TRBV3-1 (or the pseudogene TRBV3-2) and J is TRBJ1-5; 9 bases are a match to TRBD1. V lost 1 base, J lost 3 bases, and 4 bases stayed unmatched. This CDR3 comprises 16 residues. Germline values: CDR1 LGHDT, CDR2 YNNKEL (reference sequence).

The V and J genes are TRBV24-1 and TRBJ2-7; D remains ambiguous. The V gene lost 5 bases and the J gene lost 6 bases, with 13 bases spanning the gap. CDR3 length equals 13 residues. Germline CDR1 and CDR2: KGHDR and SFDVKD. The CDR3 is CATSGSMSGEQYF. The CDR3, as DNA: TGTGCCACCAGTGGGTCCATGAGTGGCGAGCAGTACTTC.

The genes are TRBV7-9 and TRBJ2-5; D is possibly TRBD2 (5 bases). V lost 1 base and J 5 bases, leaving 23 bases between the germline ends. The CDR3 is 18 amino acids. CDR1 is SEHNR, CDR2 FQNEAQ, per germline (reference sequence). CDR3 sequence (DNA): TGTGCCAGCAGCTTAGGATCCAGCCCCGTAGGCGGGCGGGAGACCCAGTACTTC. This gives the protein CASSLGSSPVGGRETQYF.

This chain connects TRBV21-1 to TRBJ1-3; the listed D gene, TRBD1, was not tested against the DNA. TRBV21-1 is recorded as a pseudogene. This CDR3 has 16 amino acids. CDR3 sequence (DNA): TGTGCCAGCAGCAAAAGGGACAGGGCCAAAGGAAACACCATATATTTT. Encoded protein: CASSKRDRAKGNTIYF.

This chain connects TRBV28 to TRBJ1-1; D perhaps matches TRBD1 (6 bases). Trimming pared 5 bases from V and 6 bases from J, leaving 10 bases between. The germline CDR1 and CDR2 sequences are MDHEN and SYDVKM. The length of the CDR3 is 12 residues. As DNA, the CDR3 is TGTGCCAGCAGTCCTAGGACAGCTGAAGCTTTCTTT. It is translated as CASSPRTAEAFF.

V and J are TRBV5-1 and TRBJ1-1, with D possibly matching TRBD1 (6 bases). This CDR3 has 14 amino acids. V was clipped by 0 bases and J by 4 bases, with 10 bases between them. The V gene's germline CDR1 is SGHRS and CDR2 YFSETQ. The CDR3 DNA sequence: TGCGCCAGCAGCTTGGTCTCAGGGGCCACTGAAGCTTTCTTT. This sequence encodes CASSLVSGATEAFF.

The V and J genes are TRBV27 and TRBJ1-2; TRBD1 matches 7 bases. Trimming took 2 bases from V and 6 from J; bases not matched to a gene: 15. Looked up from germline, CDR1 is MNHEY and CDR2 is SMNVEV (reference sequence). CDR3 length equals 17 residues. The CDR3 protein is CASSLQLPDRNQNGYTF. CDR3 sequence (DNA): TGTGCCAGCAGTTTACAACTCCCGGACAGGAACCAGAATGGCTACACCTTC.

The sample holds one count of this clone. The rearrangement links TRBV6-1 to TRBJ2-1; 9 bases are shared with TRBD1. Germline V lookup: CDR1 MNHNS, CDR2 SASEGT. V shed 2 bases and J 6 bases; nucleotides not matched to a gene: 17. The CDR3 totals 19 residues. The CDR3 sequence: CASSETGTGNWYRTNEQFF. In DNA, the CDR3 is TGTGCCAGCAGTGAAACCGGGACAGGGAATTGGTATAGGACCAATGAGCAGTTCTTC.

This chain joins TRBV18 and TRBJ1-4; D is perhaps TRBD1 (5 bases). This CDR3 comprises 16 residues. Germline V lookup: CDR1 KGHSH, CDR2 LQKENI. The germline V and J ends were trimmed by 4 bases and 6 bases, with 18 bases remaining between them. This chain's CDR3 is CASSLAGSNWDEKLFF. DNA for the CDR3: TGTGCCAGCTCACTGGCAGGGTCAAACTGGGATGAAAAACTGTTTTTT.

The chain employs TRBV4-1 and TRBJ1-5, with TRBD1 matching over 10 bases. The length of the CDR3 is 15 residues. J was trimmed by 3 bases and V by 4 bases; bases with no gene match: 3. Germline lookup yields CDR1 MGHRA and CDR2 YSYEKL. This CDR3 reads CASSPGQGVNQPQHF. In DNA, the CDR3 is TGCGCCAGCAGCCCTGGACAGGGGGTCAATCAGCCCCAGCATTTT.

The J gene is TRBJ1-2, the V gene TRBV5-4, with 9 bases aligning to TRBD1. Germline values: CDR1 SGHNT, CDR2 YYREEE (reference sequence). The J segment lost 2 bases and the V segment lost 4 bases, leaving 3 bases of the junction unmatched. This CDR3 has 14 amino acids. Here the CDR3 reads CASSVGTGNYGYTF. The CDR3 DNA reads as TGTGCCAGCAGCGTCGGGACAGGGAACTATGGCTACACCTTC.

J is TRBJ2-1 and V is TRBV29-1, with 8 bases fitting TRBD1. Germline CDR1 is SQVTM and CDR2 is ANQGSEA. V was clipped by 0 bases and J by 0 bases; unmatched bases: 4. This CDR3 contains 16 residues. Written as DNA, the CDR3 is TGCAGCGTTGAAGAAGGGACAGGAAGCTCCTACAATGAGCAGTTCTTC. It is translated as CSVEEGTGSSYNEQFF.

The rearrangement joins TRBV7-9 to TRBJ1-2; 8 bases are shared with TRBD1. V lost 6 bases to trimming and J lost 1 base; unmatched junction nucleotides: 13. The CDR3 is 17 residues long. Looked up from germline, CDR1 is SEHNR and CDR2 is FQNEAQ (reference sequence). For the CDR3, the DNA is TGTGCCAGCAGGTCGACAGGGGACTCCTTTTATAACTATGGCTACACCTTC. This encodes CASRSTGDSFYNYGYTF.

The genes are TRBV11-2 and TRBJ1-2; a possible D gene is TRBD1 (5 bases). V dropped 6 bases and J dropped 3 bases, with 14 bases sitting between them. CDR3 size: 14 residues. Per germline, CDR1 SGHAT and CDR2 FQNNGV. The CDR3 DNA follows: TGTGCCAGCAGTTTCGGGGGTGTGGACTATGGCTACACCTTC. This translates into CASSFGGVDYGYTF.

The rearrangement links TRBV27 to TRBJ2-1, with 8 positions matching TRBD2. This CDR3 has 16 residues. Trimming took 5 bases from V and 10 from J; bases not matched to a gene: 16. The germline V gene has CDR1 MNHEY and CDR2 SMNVEV (reference sequence). The DNA for the CDR3 is TGTGCCAGCAGTCCCCGGATTGTCGGGGGGGTAGGAGAGCAGTTCTTC. It yields the protein CASSPRIVGGVGEQFF.

The rearrangement joins TRBV6-1 to TRBJ2-3, with D tentatively TRBD1 (6 bases). Germline V CDR1 and CDR2: MNHNS, SASEGT. Trimming took off 2 bases at V and 0 bases at J, with 12 bases between the two ends. The CDR3 is 16 amino acids. In DNA form, the CDR3 reads TGTGCCAGCAGTGAATCGGGACAACCTAGCACAGATACGCAGTATTTT. Protein: CASSESGQPSTDTQYF.

The chain has TRBV6-5 and TRBJ1-4, with D possibly TRBD1 on 5 matching bases. The CDR3 spans 15 residues. V dropped 2 bases and J dropped 8 bases, with 15 bases sitting between them. Per the germline V gene, CDR1 is MNHEY and CDR2 is SVGAGI. The DNA of the CDR3 is TGTGCCAGCAGTTACAGTGGCAGGGATAGCGAAAAACTGTTTTTT. Translation: CASSYSGRDSEKLFF.

The CDR3, as DNA: TGCGCCAGCAGCCAAGTGGACAGGGGGCAAAGAAATGGCTACACCTTC. Translating gives CASSQVDRGQRNGYTF. V is TRBV4-3 and J is TRBJ1-2; 11 nucleotides align to TRBD1. The CDR3 covers 16 residues. Germline lookup yields CDR1 LGHNA and CDR2 YSLEER. After removal of 1 base from V and 6 bases from J, the junction contained 7 bases not matched to a gene.